This TCR beta chain is from a study of PD-L1 blockade in urothelial cancer. Study in general: About 85% of the roughly 30 patients were males with bladder-origin urothelial cancer.

Points on this clone: The antigen is undetermined.

V lost 5 bases and J lost 1, with 13 bases in between. Germline V gene data show CDR1 as SNHLY and CDR2 as FYNNEI. This CDR3 is 15 amino acids long. The study's findings and limits: At 3 weeks on treatment, tumor-associated clones expanded more with durable benefit. Survival was better when pretreatment blood TCR clonality fell below the median.

Each PCR reaction had synthetic TCR analog templates spiked into it. Sequencing was performed with immunoSEQ multiplex PCR; in TCRdb, only in-frame clones are kept and a portion is missing. The sample yields roughly 21,000 clones, about 90% seen once. This TCR came from a woman aged 55 to 70 with urothelial cancer. The V call is TRBV2, the J call TRBJ2-3, with D maybe TRBD1 (6 bases). The starting material was PBMCs, obtained around atezolizumab (anti-PD-L1) treatment. The CDR3 bases are TGTGCCAGCAGTCCAACAGGGCTCGGCACAGATACGCAGTATTTT. This encodes CASSPTGLGTDTQYF. Drawing the rest from reference TRBV2 and TRBJ2-3, the complete variable domain is EPEVTQTPSHQVTQMGQEVILRCVPISNHLYFYWYRQILGQKVEFLVSFYNNEISEKSEIFDDQFSVERPDGSNFTLKIRSTKLEDSAMYFCASSPTGLGTDTQYFGPGTRLTVL.